One and the same sample provided the 11 T cell receptor beta chains below, sequenced in a study of T-cell memory formation after mild COVID-19. TCRdb re-called the 5' RACE reads through MiXCR, storing one row per CDR3 protein. This table has about 470,000 distinct CDR3 sequences, 20% to 30% appearing once. Sequenced sample: PBMCs or a T cell subset sorted from them (not recorded which). The receptors derive from an adult woman who had mild COVID-19 (a few samples of this study predate the infection). Cell type and time point are not known.

V usage is TRBV7-9 and J usage is TRBJ2-1; D perhaps matches TRBD2 (7 bases). V shed 5 bases and J shed 4 bases, with 15 bases lying between them. This CDR3 comprises 15 residues. Germline CDR1 SEHNR, CDR2 FQNEAQ (reference sequence). CDR3 protein: CASSPPGGVYNEQFF. In DNA form, the CDR3 reads TGTGCCAGCAGCCCACCGGGGGGCGTTTACAATGAGCAGTTCTTC.

This clonotype was observed a few times. The chain recombines TRBV30 with TRBJ1-1; D ambiguous. Trimming took 0 bases from V and 5 from J, leaving 10 bases between them. Germline V gene sequence: CDR1 GTSNPN, CDR2 SVGIG (reference sequence). The CDR3 totals 13 residues. CDR3 nucleotide sequence: TGTGCCTGGAGTGTGGGTACGGGAACTGAAGCTTTCTTT. It translates to CAWSVGTGTEAFF.

This clonotype has a handful of counts. The rearrangement links TRBV20-1 to TRBJ2-3; weak D call: TRBD2 (5 bases). Trimming removed 5 bases from V and 1 base from J, with 13 bases in between. The germline CDR1 and CDR2 sequences are DFQATT and SNEGSKA (reference sequence). This CDR3 region has 14 residues. The CDR3 coding sequence is TGCAGTGCTCAAAGCGGATCTCGCACAGATACGCAGTATTTT. It codes for CSAQSGSRTDTQYF.

In this sample, this clonotype turned up a few times. J is TRBJ2-7 and V is TRBV5-1; D is possibly TRBD1 or TRBD2 (5 bases each). The germline V and J ends were trimmed by 7 bases and 3 bases, with 14 bases remaining between them. Germline V gene data show CDR1 as SGHRS and CDR2 as YFSETQ. This CDR3 has 13 amino acids. The CDR3 region is CASGRGQGYEQYF. The CDR3 coding sequence is TGCGCCAGCGGCCGAGGGCAGGGCTACGAGCAGTACTTC. Supplemented by reference TRBV5-1 and TRBJ2-7, the full variable domain reads KAGVTQTPRYLIKTRGQQVTLSCSPISGHRSVSWYQQTPGQGLQFLFEYFSETQRNKGNFPGRFSGRQFSNSRSEMNVSTLELGDSALYLCASGRGQGYEQYFGPGTRLTVT.

The table lists this clonotype with a count of one. V gene TRBV6-5 combines with J gene TRBJ1-2, with 10 positions matching TRBD1. CDR3 size: 14 residues. Trimming at V came to 6 bases and at J to 2 bases, leaving 3 bases not matched to a gene. Germline CDR1 MNHEY, CDR2 SVGAGI. The CDR3 reads CASRRTGGNYGYTF. CDR3 coding DNA: TGTGCCAGCAGAAGGACAGGGGGAAACTATGGCTACACCTTC.

The chain couples TRBV7-2 to TRBJ1-5, with D unclear. CDR1 is SGHTA, CDR2 FQGNSA, per germline. V was trimmed by 5 bases and J by 2 bases, leaving 19 bases between them. This CDR3 spans 17 amino acids. The CDR3 DNA follows: TGTGCCAGCAGCCTCATGTCAAGGGAATTCGGCAATCAGCCCCAGCATTTT. Translating gives CASSLMSREFGNQPQHF. The variable domain in full, with the rest retrieved from reference TRBV7-2 and TRBJ1-5, is GAGVSQSPSNKVTEKGKDVELRCDPISGHTALYWYRQSLGQGLEFLIYFQGNSAPDKSGLPSDRFSAERTGGSVSTLTIQRTQQEDSAVYLCASSLMSREFGNQPQHFGDGTRLSIL.

Only one count was recorded for this clonotype. The chain recombines TRBV12-3 or TRBV12-4 with TRBJ2-1, with a weak D call TRBD1 (5 bases). The CDR3 contains 14 residues. V gave up 8 bases and J gave up 4 bases, with 15 bases separating them. This CDR3 is CASLATEKYNEQFF. The CDR3 DNA is TGTGCCAGCCTTGCGACAGAAAAGTACAATGAGCAGTTCTTC.

The gene calls are TRBV20-1 and TRBJ1-4; weak D call: TRBD1 (6 bases). Trimming removed 6 bases from V and 7 bases from J, with 15 bases in between. CDR3 length: 13 residues. The germline CDR1 and CDR2 sequences are DFQATT and SNEGSKA (reference sequence). The CDR3: CSAKRGHSEKLFF. The CDR3 DNA follows: TGCAGTGCGAAAAGGGGACACAGTGAAAAACTGTTTTTT.

In this sample, this clonotype turned up a few times. The chain employs TRBV7-3 and TRBJ2-7, with D uncertain. The CDR3 spans 8 residues. V was pared by 8 bases and J by 6 bases, with 2 bases between. CDR1 and CDR2 from the germline V gene are SGHTA and FQGTGA. In DNA, the CDR3 is TGTGCCAGCGTCGAGCAGTACTTC. This gives the protein CASVEQYF.

This clonotype was picked up a small number of times. The genes are TRBV12-3 or TRBV12-4 and TRBJ2-4, with 7 bases identical to TRBD1. This CDR3 region has 14 residues. The V and J ends lost 7 bases and 4 bases, in that order; junction bases with no gene match: 7. The CDR3 nucleotides are TGTGCCAGCACCTTGACAGGGACGAAAAACATTCAGTACTTC. Encoded protein: CASTLTGTKNIQYF.

Concerning this clonotype itself: Relative to the germline gene, one junction end is altered; a read error may explain this. CDR3 DNA: TGTCCCAGCAGCTTAGCCCCGAGCGCCTACAATGAGCAGTTCTTC. Its translation is CPSSLAPSAYNEQFF. This chain links TRBV7-8 with TRBJ2-1; D ambiguous. The CDR3 has 15 residues. Germline V CDR1 and CDR2: SGHVS, FQNEAQ.